The clone carrying this T cell receptor beta chain was counted ten times or more. The antigen is unknown. Specified time point: newly diagnosed GD, antithyroid drugs for less than 3 months. Scientists built the TCR library using RNA that was extracted from PBMCs. The sample is drawn from a study of regulatory T cells in long-lasting Graves disease. Study-wide results and limits: Preferential use of TRBV28, TRBJ1-2 and TRBJ2-5 was seen in persistent disease. Persistent patients had more shared public clonotypes (about 2,700) than new patients (approximately 920).

Construction of TCR beta libraries relied on iRepertoire HTBI primers and on Arm-PCR targeting CDR3 regions. TCRdb reanalysed the multiplex PCR reads using MiXCR and keeps one entry per CDR3 protein. The sample has roughly 420,000 distinct CDR3 sequences; 11% to 15% are singletons. With 3 bases removed from V and 0 bases from J, the gap between germline ends came to 12 bases. The CDR3 runs to 16 residues. CDR1 and CDR2 (germline): MDHEN, SYDVKM. The sample was also reused in another study, on T cells in Graves' hyperthyroidism and ophthalmopathy. That study reports: TCR CDR3 underwent first-round RT-PCR with the HTBI primer set. Clonotypes that were expanded in thyroid above 0.001 mostly appeared in blood too.

This TCR was recovered from a woman aged 45-65 years with Graves disease. Material: peripheral blood mononuclear cells (PBMCs), obtained at new diagnosis, from a patient treated with antithyroid drugs. The rearrangement uses TRBV28 and TRBJ2-1; maybe TRBD2 (6 bases). The CDR3 DNA reads TGTGCCAGCAGTTTCCCGACTAGTTCCTCCTACAATGAGCAGTTCTTC. It codes for CASSFPTSSSYNEQFF.